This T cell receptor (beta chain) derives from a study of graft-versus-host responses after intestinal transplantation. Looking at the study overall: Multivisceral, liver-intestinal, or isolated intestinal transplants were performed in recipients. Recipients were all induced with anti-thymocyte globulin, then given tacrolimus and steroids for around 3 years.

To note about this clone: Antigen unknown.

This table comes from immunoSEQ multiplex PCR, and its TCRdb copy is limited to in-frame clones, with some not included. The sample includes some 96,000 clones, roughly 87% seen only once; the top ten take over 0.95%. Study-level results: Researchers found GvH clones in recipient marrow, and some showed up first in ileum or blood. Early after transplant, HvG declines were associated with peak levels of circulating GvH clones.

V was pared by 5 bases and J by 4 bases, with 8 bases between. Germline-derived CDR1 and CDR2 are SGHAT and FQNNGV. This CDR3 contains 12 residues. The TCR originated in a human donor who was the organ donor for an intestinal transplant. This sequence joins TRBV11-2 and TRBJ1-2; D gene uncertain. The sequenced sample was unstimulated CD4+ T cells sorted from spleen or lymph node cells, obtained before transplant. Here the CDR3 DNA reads TGTGCCAGCAGCCGCGAACGCTATGGCTACACCTTC. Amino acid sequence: CASSRERYGYTF.